The rows below give T cell receptor beta chains drawn from one sample of a study of cytomegalovirus exposure and HLA in healthy donors. Measured with immunoSEQ multiplex PCR; TCRdb has only the in-frame clones, and not every one. This table holds more than 300,000 clones, roughly 90% found once. Sequencing was done on a sample of PBMCs. These receptor sequences come from a young woman in good health and CMV-seronegative. CDR3s include the opening cysteine and the closing phenylalanine or tryptophan. A D gene is named only where the DNA matches it firmly. A row's size may be missing; if present it is once, few, many or a size class.

>TRBV9|TRBJ2-5|.|.
TGTGCCAGCAGCGTAGAAGCAACGGGGGTAGCGACCCAGTACTTC
CASSVEATGVATQYF
>TRBV19|TRBJ1-2|.|.
TGTGCCAGTAGTATACAAACCGACAGCCGGTCGGGCTACACCTTC
CASSIQTDSRSGYTF
>TRBV18|TRBJ2-3|TRBD1|.
TGTGCCAGCTCACTCACGGGACAGGGCCCAGATACGCAGTATTTT
CASSLTGQGPDTQYF
>TRBV7-6|TRBJ2-7|TRBD1|.
TGTGCCAGCAGCTCTGGGACAGGGGGCGGCGAGCAGTACTTC
CASSSGTGGGEQYF
>TRBV29-1|TRBJ1-1|TRBD1|.
TGCAGCGTTGCCGCCCCCGGGACAGCTGAAGCTTTCTTT
CSVAAPGTAEAFF
>TRBV18|TRBJ2-7|.|.
TGTGCCAGCTCACGACCGGGGTGGGGGGCCTACGAGCAGTACTTC
CASSRPGWGAYEQYF
>TRBV6-5|TRBJ2-7|.|few
TGTGCCAGCAGAACCCCGGACAGCTACGAGCAGTACTTC
CASRTPDSYEQYF
>TRBV28|TRBJ2-7|.|.
TGTGCCAGCAGGTCCCCAAACTACGAGCAGTACTTC
CASRSPNYEQYF
>TRBV12-5|TRBJ2-7|.|.
TGTGCTAGTGGTTTGCGAACCGGGACATCTGCTACCTACGAGCAGTACTTC
CASGLRTGTSATYEQYF
>TRBV5-8|TRBJ1-1|.|.
TGTGCCAGCAGCTTGGCCGAGGGTGACACTGAAGCTTTCTTT
CASSLAEGDTEAFF
>TRBV5-6|TRBJ2-7|.|.
TGTGCCAGCAGCTCCAGTTACAGGGACTACGAGCAGTACTTC
CASSSSYRDYEQYF
>TRBV28|TRBJ2-7|TRBD2|.
TGTGCCAGCAGTCCGACCCCCCGCCTAGCGGACTACGAGCAGTACTTC
CASSPTPRLADYEQYF
>TRBV5-1|TRBJ2-2|TRBD1|.
TGCGCCAGCAGCTTGGGCCGGGACAGGTTCGTCGGGGAGCTGTTTTTT
CASSLGRDRFVGELFF
>TRBV7-8|TRBJ2-5|.|.
TGTGCCAGCAGGGGACTGCAAGAGACCCAGTACTTC
CASRGLQETQYF
>TRBV7-2|TRBJ2-4|TRBD1|.
TGTGCCAGCAGACTGACAGGGGAAAACATTCAGTACTTC
CASRLTGENIQYF
>TRBV4-1|TRBJ2-7|TRBD1|.
TGCGCCAGCAGCCAACAGGGGACAGTGGGCGAGCAGTACTTC
CASSQQGTVGEQYF
>TRBV27|TRBJ2-7|TRBD1|.
TGTGCCAGCAGTTTCGGGACAGGGGGTCTCGAGCAGTACTTC
CASSFGTGGLEQYF
>TRBV9|TRBJ2-1|.|once
TGTGCCAGCAACCTCGACGAGGGTTACGATGAGCAGTTCTTC
CASNLDEGYDEQFF
>TRBV2|TRBJ2-3|.|.
TGTGCCAGCAGATCCCTGCAGGGTAAAAATACGCAGTATTTT
CASRSLQGKNTQYF
>TRBV7-2|TRBJ2-3|TRBD2|.
TGTGCCAGCAGCCCCCCCGGACTAGCGGGAGTGTCAGATACGCAGTATTTT
CASSPPGLAGVSDTQYF
>TRBV27|TRBJ1-5|.|.
TGTGCCAGCAGTTTGAGGGTTGGCAATCAGCCCCAGCATTTT
CASSLRVGNQPQHF
>TRBV29-1|TRBJ1-2|TRBD1|.
TGCAGCGTTGATCCCGGGACAGGGGGCGGTGACGGCTACACCTTC
CSVDPGTGGGDGYTF
>TRBV27|TRBJ1-1|.|few
TGTGCCAGTAATGATCGAGGGGGAGCAAGCACTGAAGCTTTCTTT
CASNDRGGASTEAFF
>TRBV29-1|TRBJ2-7|TRBD2|.
TGCAGCGTTGTTAGGGTAGGCGGGAGGTGGTACGAGCAGTACTTC
CSVVRVGGRWYEQYF
>TRBV28|TRBJ2-7|.|once
TGTGCCAGCAGTTTCGTCCTTTCGTACTACGAGCAGTACTTC
CASSFVLSYYEQYF
>TRBV11-1|TRBJ2-7|.|.
TGTGCCAGCGGTAGCGGCTACGAGCAGTACTTC
CASGSGYEQYF
>TRBV18|TRBJ2-3|.|once
TGTGCCAGCTCACCCCGGGAAGGAGTGGCGGATACGCAGTATTTT
CASSPREGVADTQYF
>TRBV18|TRBJ2-1|.|.
TGTGCCAGCTCCCCTCCGGGACTGGTTCACAATGAGCAGTTCTTC
CASSPPGLVHNEQFF
>TRBV11-2|TRBJ2-7|.|.
TGTGCCAGCAGCTTAGATTCGACGCGGGGAGCCTCCTACGAGCAGTACTTC
CASSLDSTRGASYEQYF
>TRBV27|TRBJ1-2|.|.
TGTGCCAGCAGTCCCGGAGTGGACTATGGCTACACCTTC
CASSPGVDYGYTF
>TRBV15|TRBJ1-2|.|.
TGTGCCACCAGCAGAGATCGATCAGGGCCTGGAAACTATGGCTACACCTTC
CATSRDRSGPGNYGYTF
>TRBV7-2|TRBJ2-7|TRBD2|.
TGTGCCAGCAGCTTTCGACTAGCGGGGGGTTCAAGGGAGCAGTACTTC
CASSFRLAGGSREQYF
>TRBV29-1|TRBJ1-4|.|few
TGCAGCGTTCTCATCGGGGGAACTAATGAAAAACTGTTTTTT
CSVLIGGTNEKLFF
>TRBV4-1|TRBJ1-2|TRBD1|.
TGCGCCAGCAGTACTATGACAGGGGACTATGGCTACACCTTC
CASSTMTGDYGYTF
>TRBV28|TRBJ2-1|.|.
TGTGCCAGCAGTACCCCCGGGGGGCCCGTTAATTGGGAGCAGTTCTTC
CASSTPGGPVNWEQFF
>TRBV19|TRBJ1-1|.|.
TGTGCCAGTAGTCCGCCCAGGGGAGGGTTCACTGAAGCTTTCTTT
CASSPPRGGFTEAFF
>TRBV7-2|TRBJ2-7|.|.
TGTGCCAGCGGCCGCGGCGGGGACTCCTACGAGCAGTACTTC
CASGRGGDSYEQYF
>TRBV12-5|TRBJ2-1|.|.
TGTGCTAGTGGTTTGTTTAGAAATGAGCAGTTCTTC
CASGLFRNEQFF
>TRBV28|TRBJ2-7|TRBD2|.
TGTGCCAGCAGTGCCGCTGGGGCGGGAGACTACGAGCAGTACTTC
CASSAAGAGDYEQYF
>TRBV28|TRBJ1-2|.|.
TGTGCCAGCAGTTTTAATGGCTACACCTTC
CASSFNGYTF
>TRBV6-4|TRBJ2-7|.|.
TGTGCCAGCAGTGACTCGGCCGGGAGCGAGCAGTACTTC
CASSDSAGSEQYF
>TRBV29-1|TRBJ1-2|.|.
TGCAGCGGATCCCTTGGAGGGGTGTCGGGTGGCTACACCTTC
CSGSLGGVSGGYTF
>TRBV5-6|TRBJ2-3|TRBD2|.
TGTGCCAGCAGCCTGGGGACTAGCGGATACACAGATACGCAGTATTTT
CASSLGTSGYTDTQYF
>TRBV5-4|TRBJ1-1|.|.
TGTGCCAGCAGCCCGACAGTTTTGAACACTGAAGCTTTCTTT
CASSPTVLNTEAFF
>TRBV27|TRBJ2-1|.|.
TGTGCCAGCAGTCCCGGGGGCAATGAGCAGTTCTTC
CASSPGGNEQFF
>TRBV27|TRBJ2-2|TRBD1|.
TGTGCCAGCACTGATGGGACAGAGACGTTCGGGGAGCTGTTTTTT
CASTDGTETFGELFF
>TRBV10-3|TRBJ2-3|TRBD2|.
TGTGCCATCAGTGAAGCGGGGGGTGGAGATACGCAGTATTTT
CAISEAGGGDTQYF
>TRBV6-1|TRBJ2-7|TRBD2|.
TGTGCCAGCAGGGGGACTAGCGGGACGGGAGAGCAGTACTTC
CASRGTSGTGEQYF
>TRBV2|TRBJ1-1|TRBD1|.
TGTGCCAGCAGTGAAGGACAGGGGGCTTCCGCTTTCTTT
CASSEGQGASAFF
>TRBV4-1|TRBJ2-4|.|.
TGCGCCAGCAGCCAAGACAGGGGGACTCTAGCCAAAAACATTCAGTACTTC
CASSQDRGTLAKNIQYF